The 11 T cell receptor beta chains below all came from one sample that was sequenced in a study of blood T cell repertoires in COVID-19. Produced via immunoSEQ multiplex PCR; TCRdb's table is partial and in-frame only. The sample records hundreds of thousands of clones, about 88% being singletons. The sequenced sample consisted of peripheral blood. The receptor set was obtained from a woman between 40 and 55 years old who had recovered from COVID-19.

The rearrangement joins TRBV19 to TRBJ2-1, with TRBD1 matching 8 bases. Trimming removed 2 bases from V and 0 bases from J; junction bases left unmatched: 6. This CDR3 comprises 17 residues. Per germline, CDR1 LNHDA and CDR2 SQIVND (reference sequence). The CDR3 DNA reads TGTGCCAGTAGTATAACGGGACAGGTTAGCTCCTACAATGAGCAGTTCTTC. Its translation is CASSITGQVSSYNEQFF. Full variable domain (outside the CDR3, taken from reference TRBV19 and TRBJ2-1): DGGITQSPKYLFRKEGQNVTLSCEQNLNHDAMYWYRQDPGQGLRLIYYSQIVNDFQKGDIAEGYSVSREKKESFPLTVTSAQKNPTAFYLCASSITGQVSSYNEQFFGPGTRLTVL.

The genes are TRBV15 and TRBJ2-7, with a possible D match to TRBD2 (7 bases). V lost 1 base to trimming and J lost 5 bases, with 12 bases between them. The germline CDR1 and CDR2 sequences are LNHNV and YYDKDF (reference sequence). The CDR3 consists of 14 residues. The CDR3 nucleotides are TGTGCCACCAGCAGAGGGGGGGGCCGGAACGAGCAGTACTTC. Protein sequence: CATSRGGGRNEQYF.

This clone has more than one count but fewer than ten. Within the sample, other DNA sequences also encode this same CDR3. The chain has TRBV20-1 and TRBJ2-7; 7 bases are a match to TRBD1. V lost 5 bases, J lost 3 bases, and 1 base stayed unmatched. CDR1 and CDR2 (germline): DFQATT, SNEGSKA (reference sequence). This CDR3 is built from 11 residues. The CDR3 DNA follows: TGCAGTGCTCGGACAGGCTACGAGCAGTACTTC. Its protein product is CSARTGYEQYF.

The CDR3 DNA sequence: TGCGCCAGCAGCTTGGCCGGCGGGACTCAAGAGACCCAGTACTTC. It specifies CASSLAGGTQETQYF. The chain links TRBV5-1 to TRBJ2-5; possibly TRBD2 for D (6 bases). This CDR3 comprises 15 residues. V was pared by 0 bases and J by 2 bases, with 11 bases between. Germline lookup yields CDR1 SGHRS and CDR2 YFSETQ.

The genes are TRBV16 and TRBJ1-4; possible D gene TRBD1, 5 bases. V was clipped by 3 bases and J by 13 bases, with 12 bases between them. Germline CDR1 is KGHSY and CDR2 is FQNENV. CDR3 length equals 12 residues. CDR3 residues: CASSHPGNGLFF. CDR3 bases: TGTGCCAGCAGCCACCCAGGGAACGGACTGTTTTTT.

DNA of the CDR3: TGTGCCAGTAGCACACAGGGGATCAATCAGCCCCAGCATTTT. This codes for CASSTQGINQPQHF. The chain is built from TRBV19 and TRBJ1-5, with 7 bases fitting TRBD1. This CDR3 spans 14 amino acids. Per the germline V gene, CDR1 is LNHDA and CDR2 is SQIVND (reference sequence). With V trimmed by 6 bases and J by 3 bases, 5 bases remained unmatched.

V and J are TRBV7-3 and TRBJ2-7; a possible D gene is TRBD2 (6 bases). Germline-derived CDR1 and CDR2 are SGHTA and FQGTGA. The CDR3 runs to 18 residues. V lost 3 bases to trimming and J lost 5 bases, with 26 bases between them. The CDR3 DNA is TGTGCCAGCAGCTTTGGCCCTATGTTGGGCGGGAAAACCCACGAGCAGTACTTC. It yields the protein CASSFGPMLGGKTHEQYF.

Comment on this clone: This specimen includes other DNA sequences encoding the same CDR3. V is TRBV12-3 or TRBV12-4 and J is TRBJ1-5; D possibly corresponds to TRBD1 (6 bases). This CDR3 comprises 13 residues. Trimming left V 4 bases short and J 2 bases short, with 6 bases between. CDR3 residues: CASSSGGNQPQHF. The CDR3 DNA is TGTGCCAGCAGTTCAGGGGGCAATCAGCCCCAGCATTTT.

The CDR3 nucleotides are TGTGCCAGCAGCCGGGACAGCTATAATTCACCCCTCCACTTT. Amino acid sequence: CASSRDSYNSPLHF. The V and J genes are TRBV5-4 and TRBJ1-6, with 7 bases fitting TRBD1. The ends lost 4 bases at V and 3 bases at J; junction bases unmatched: 1. Germline CDR1 is SGHNT and CDR2 is YYREEE (reference sequence). This CDR3 has 14 residues.

The gene calls are TRBV6-5 and TRBJ2-1; D perhaps matches TRBD2 (6 bases). Trimming cost V 6 bases and J 7 bases, with 16 bases left between them. Germline CDR1 is MNHEY and CDR2 is SVGAGI. This CDR3 is built from 14 residues. The CDR3 loop reads CASSPGALGNEQFF. Written as DNA, the CDR3 is TGTGCCAGCAGCCCGGGAGCCTTGGGGAATGAGCAGTTCTTC.

The chain is built from TRBV12-3 or TRBV12-4 and TRBJ2-3, with D possibly being TRBD1 (6 bases). V was pared by 3 bases and J by 9 bases, with 13 bases between. The CDR3 has 13 amino acids. The CDR3 bases are TGTGCCAGCAGTTTCCAGCAGGGGATAACGCAGTATTTT. Its protein product is CASSFQQGITQYF.